The 29 T cell receptor beta chains in this list originate from one sample, sequenced in a study of OX40 agonist ivuxolimab in advanced cancers. The method was immunoSEQ multiplex PCR; TCRdb's version includes in-frame clones alone and lacks a portion of them. The sample holds tens of thousands of clones, roughly 85% seen once. The specimen was CD4+ or CD8+ T cells sorted from blood, collected in a trial of the OX40 agonist ivuxolimab. All receptors derive from an adult with an advanced solid tumor such as melanoma, head and neck, liver or kidney cancer.

V usage is TRBV5-6 and J usage is TRBJ2-7; D might be TRBD2 (6 bases). Per the germline V gene, CDR1 is SGHDT and CDR2 is YYEEEE. The CDR3 sequence is 15 residues long. Trimming shortened V by 2 bases and J by 4 bases, and 16 bases separated the two germline ends. The CDR3 sequence is CASSLWASAKYEQYF. The CDR3 coding sequence is TGTGCCAGCAGCTTATGGGCTAGCGCGAAATACGAGCAGTACTTC.

This clone was seen a few times. CDR3 bases: TGTGCCAGCAGTTTATATGGAGGGACAGTAACCTCGCACTATGGCTACACCTTC. It specifies CASSLYGGTVTSHYGYTF. The V gene is TRBV27, the J gene TRBJ1-2, with 7 positions matching TRBD1. The CDR3 sequence is 18 residues long. Per the germline V gene, CDR1 is MNHEY and CDR2 is SMNVEV (reference sequence). The V and J ends lost 1 base and 3 bases, in that order; junction bases with no gene match: 14.

The chain carries TRBV7-2 and TRBJ1-2; TRBD1 matches at 7 bases. This CDR3 has 12 residues. The germline CDR1 and CDR2 sequences are SGHTA and FQGNSA. Germline trimming cut 5 bases from V and 9 bases from J; bases unmatched to any gene: 6. CDR3 coding DNA: TGTGCCAGCAGCCCCCCCAGGGGGAGCTACACCTTC. This codes for CASSPPRGSYTF.

The chain combines TRBV6-6 with TRBJ1-2; 8 positions match TRBD1. J lost 7 bases, V lost 6 bases, and 13 bases had no gene match. The CDR3 has 15 residues. In germline, CDR1 is MNHNY, CDR2 SVGAGI (reference sequence). CDR3 nucleotides: TGTGCCAGCAGCCCCGGTGGACAGGGACGGAGTGGCTACACCTTC. It specifies CASSPGGQGRSGYTF.

The chain recombines TRBV7-3 with TRBJ2-3, with 12 bases aligning to TRBD1. The length of the CDR3 is 16 residues. V lost 2 bases, J lost 5 bases, and 5 bases stayed unmatched. The germline gives CDR1 SGHTA, CDR2 FQGTGA. Here the CDR3 DNA reads TGTGCCAGCAGCTTATCCGGGACAGGGGGCGTAGATACGCAGTATTTT. Translated, it gives CASSLSGTGGVDTQYF.

J is TRBJ1-6 and V is TRBV30, with no clear D. CDR3 size: 14 residues. V lost 3 bases and J lost 3, with 9 bases in between. CDR1 and CDR2 from the germline V gene are GTSNPN and SVGIG (reference sequence). Written as DNA, the CDR3 is TGTGCCTGGAGGGACCGGGACTATAATTCACCCCTCCACTTT. Residues: CAWRDRDYNSPLHF.

The chain has TRBV12-5 and TRBJ1-1; 8 bases align to TRBD1. The germline V gene has CDR1 LGHNT and CDR2 FRNRAP. The CDR3 totals 16 residues. The trim removed 0 bases at V and 6 bases at J, leaving 9 bases unmatched. The DNA for the CDR3 is TGTGCTAGTGGTTTGGTAAGAGCAGGGGGCTACGCTGAAGCTTTCTTT. This sequence encodes CASGLVRAGGYAEAFF.

This rearrangement joins TRBV5-8 to TRBJ1-6, with 10 bases aligning to TRBD1. Germline CDR1 SGHTS, CDR2 YDEGEE. This CDR3 is 19 amino acids long. V gave up 4 bases and J gave up 9 bases; unmatched junction bases: 19. The DNA of the CDR3 is TGTGCCAGCAGCCTCGAAGGGAGGACAGGGGGAAGCTTCGGTTCACCCCTCCACTTT. It codes for CASSLEGRTGGSFGSPLHF.

V is TRBV7-3 and J is TRBJ2-4, with 9 positions matching TRBD1. Germline trimming cut 0 bases from V and 3 bases from J; bases unmatched to any gene: 9. CDR3 length: 18 amino acids. CDR1 is SGHTA, CDR2 FQGTGA, per germline. This CDR3 is CASSLTGTGPQGKNIQYF. The DNA for the CDR3 is TGTGCCAGCAGCTTAACTGGGACAGGGCCCCAAGGCAAAAACATTCAGTACTTC. Combining the CDR3 with reference TRBV7-3 and TRBJ2-4 gives the whole variable domain GAGVSQTPSNKVTEKGKYVELRCDPISGHTALYWYRQSLGQGPEFLIYFQGTGAADDSGLPNDRFFAVRPEGSVSTLKIQRTERGDSAVYLCASSLTGTGPQGKNIQYFGAGTRLSVL.

The gene calls are TRBV18 and TRBJ1-1; tentatively, D is TRBD1 (5 bases). V shed 2 bases and J shed 0 bases, with 13 bases lying between them. The CDR3 consists of 16 residues. Germline V gene sequence: CDR1 KGHSH, CDR2 LQKENI. The CDR3 region has the DNA TGTGCCAGCTCACCAAATAGCCGACAGTTGAACACTGAAGCTTTCTTT. Translated, it gives CASSPNSRQLNTEAFF.

The chain joins TRBV4-3 to TRBJ2-7, with 10 bases identical to TRBD1. The germline V gene has CDR1 LGHNA and CDR2 YSLEER. This CDR3 comprises 12 residues. V lost 8 bases and J lost 5; bases outside the gene matches: 3. The CDR3 here is CASGQGDNEQYF. The CDR3 coding sequence is TGCGCCAGCGGACAGGGGGACAACGAGCAGTACTTC.

The genes are TRBV7-9 and TRBJ2-4; unclear D gene. CDR3 length: 13 residues. V lost 5 bases and J lost 0, with 5 bases in between. CDR1 is SEHNR, CDR2 FQNEAQ, per germline (reference sequence). CDR3 loop: CASSPLAKNIQYF. DNA for the CDR3: TGTGCCAGCAGCCCGTTAGCCAAAAACATTCAGTACTTC.

The chain links TRBV5-6 to TRBJ1-2, with D possibly TRBD1 on 6 matching bases. Germline V gene sequence: CDR1 SGHDT, CDR2 YYEEEE. The CDR3 totals 13 residues. Trimming removed 4 bases from V and 4 bases from J, with 11 bases in between. This CDR3 is CASSTGQPYGYTF. In nucleotides, the CDR3 is TGTGCCAGCAGCACTGGACAGCCCTATGGCTACACCTTC.

V is TRBV13 and J is TRBJ2-3; 9 nucleotides match TRBD2. There are 16 residues in the CDR3. V lost 3 bases, J lost 3 bases, and 7 bases stayed unmatched. Germline loops: CDR1 PRHDT, CDR2 FYEKMQ (reference sequence). As DNA, the CDR3 is TGTGCCAGCAGCTTGGGCGGGAGGGCCGGGACAGATACGCAGTATTTT. This sequence encodes CASSLGGRAGTDTQYF.

The rearrangement links TRBV7-8 to TRBJ2-7; D not resolved. CDR3 length: 14 amino acids. Germline CDR1 and CDR2: SGHVS and FQNEAQ. Between the trimmed V and J ends, which lost 5 bases and 3 bases, there was a span of 14 bases. This chain's CDR3 is CASSLTRDVYEQYF. The CDR3 DNA sequence: TGTGCCAGCAGCCTAACACGTGATGTCTACGAGCAGTACTTC.

This chain links TRBV11-2 with TRBJ2-5; 11 nucleotides match TRBD1. Germline V gives CDR1 SGHAT, CDR2 FQNNGV. Trimming at V came to 3 bases and at J to 7 bases, leaving 10 bases not matched to a gene. CDR3 length: 16 residues. In DNA, the CDR3 is TGTGCCAGCAGCTTGGCTTGGACAGGGGGCCTCCGGACCCAGTACTTC. Encoded protein: CASSLAWTGGLRTQYF.

The DNA of the CDR3 is TGTGCCAGCAGCATCGGACTGCAAGAGACCCAGTACTTC. It encodes CASSIGLQETQYF. The chain couples TRBV7-2 to TRBJ2-5, with D possibly being TRBD2 (5 bases). Germline CDR1 and CDR2: SGHTA and FQGNSA. The CDR3 covers 13 residues. V was pared by 5 bases and J by 2 bases, with 9 bases between.

In regard to this clone: The same CDR3 also results from other DNA sequences found in this sample. The genes are TRBV5-6 and TRBJ2-5, with 7 bases fitting TRBD1. This CDR3 comprises 14 residues. Germline V gene data show CDR1 as SGHDT and CDR2 as YYEEEE. Trimming removed 1 base from V and 3 bases from J; junction bases left unmatched: 3. CDR3 region: CASSLTGAKETQYF. CDR3 bases: TGTGCCAGCAGCTTGACAGGGGCCAAAGAGACCCAGTACTTC.

This chain joins TRBV28 and TRBJ2-5, with a tentative D call TRBD2 (5 bases). Germline CDR1 reads MDHEN; CDR2 reads SYDVKM. This CDR3 spans 16 amino acids. Trimming took 6 bases from V and 5 from J, leaving 22 bases between them. The DNA of the CDR3 is TGTGCCAGCAGCTCAGCCGAGGGTTTTGTTCGGGAGACCCAGTACTTC. The encoded protein is CASSSAEGFVRETQYF.

Worth noting for this clone: In the same sample, other DNA sequences code for this CDR3. The chain employs TRBV28 and TRBJ2-7; no reliable D call. CDR3 length: 12 amino acids. V was clipped by 1 base and J by 2 bases, with 3 bases between them. CDR1 is MDHEN, CDR2 SYDVKM, per germline. The CDR3 loop is CASSLSAYEQYF. The CDR3, as DNA: TGTGCCAGCAGTTTATCCGCCTACGAGCAGTACTTC.

This sequence joins TRBV4-1 and TRBJ2-1; D is perhaps TRBD2 (7 bases). Germline V lookup: CDR1 MGHRA, CDR2 YSYEKL. Trimming shortened V by 0 bases and J by 4 bases, and 13 bases separated the two germline ends. This CDR3 contains 16 residues. CDR3 amino acids: CASSQDGGGVYNEQFF. CDR3 DNA sequence: TGCGCCAGCAGCCAAGATGGAGGGGGGGTATACAATGAGCAGTTCTTC.

J is TRBJ1-1 and V is TRBV2, with a possible D match to TRBD1 (5 bases). Germline lookup yields CDR1 SNHLY and CDR2 FYNNEI. Trimming removed 6 bases at V and 0 bases at J, with 8 bases between. This CDR3 spans 13 amino acids. The CDR3 coding sequence is TGTGCCAGCAGGATAGGGGTGAACACTGAAGCTTTCTTT. The encoded protein is CASRIGVNTEAFF.

This clone was picked up one time. The genes are TRBV7-2 and TRBJ1-2; tentatively, D is TRBD1 (6 bases). Trimming stripped 5 bases from V and 7 bases from J, with 26 bases between. From germline, CDR1 is SGHTA and CDR2 FQGNSA. This CDR3 has 17 amino acids. CDR3 residues: CASSPNPTPDSTRGYTF. As DNA, the CDR3 is TGTGCCAGCAGCCCCAATCCTACCCCGGACAGCACCCGTGGCTACACCTTC.

The chain is built from TRBV6-1 and TRBJ2-1; 7 bases agree with TRBD2. Germline CDR1 is MNHNS and CDR2 is SASEGT. CDR3 length: 14 residues. V lost 4 bases and J lost 4; bases outside the gene matches: 4. The CDR3 DNA reads as TGTGCCAGCAGTGTGGCGGGAGTATACAATGAGCAGTTCTTC. Amino acids: CASSVAGVYNEQFF.

The rearrangement joins TRBV29-1 to TRBJ1-1; 8 bases agree with TRBD1. J was trimmed by 2 bases and V by 3 bases; bases with no gene match: 2. This CDR3 is built from 13 residues. The germline V gene has CDR1 SQVTM and CDR2 ANQGSEA. CDR3 DNA sequence: TGCAGCGTTGACGACAGGGGTAACACTGAAGCTTTCTTT. Translated: CSVDDRGNTEAFF. Supplemented by reference TRBV29-1 and TRBJ1-1, the full variable domain reads SAVISQKPSRDICQRGTSLTIQCQVDSQVTMMFWYRQQPGQSLTLIATANQGSEATYESGFVIDKFPISRPNLTFSTLTVSNMSPEDSSIYLCSVDDRGNTEAFFGQGTRLTVV.

The chain is built from TRBV7-9 and TRBJ1-6; D call uncertain. With 0 bases removed from V and 4 bases from J, the gap between germline ends came to 7 bases. This CDR3 comprises 15 residues. Germline-derived CDR1 and CDR2 are SEHNR and FQNEAQ (reference sequence). CDR3 sequence: CASSLAGRYNSPLHF. CDR3 sequence (DNA): TGTGCCAGCAGCTTAGCAGGACGGTATAATTCACCCCTCCACTTT.

The chain links TRBV4-3 to TRBJ1-5; the D is unclear. V lost 0 bases and J 2 bases, leaving 5 bases between the germline ends. Germline CDR1 is LGHNA and CDR2 is YSLEER. The CDR3 totals 14 residues. The CDR3 DNA reads TGCGCCAGCAGCCAAGACTTGCGCAATCAGCCCCAGCATTTT. Amino acids: CASSQDLRNQPQHF.

The V and J genes are TRBV5-8 and TRBJ1-2; TRBD1 might be the D (5 bases). Germline CDR1 and CDR2: SGHTS and YDEGEE. The CDR3 is 11 amino acids. V shed 4 bases and J shed 8 bases, with 9 bases lying between them. This CDR3 is CASSVRVGYTF. The CDR3 DNA is TGTGCCAGCAGCGTCAGGGTGGGCTACACCTTC.

V gene TRBV7-8 combines with J gene TRBJ2-7; TRBD2 aligns across 10 bases. The CDR3 runs to 16 residues. Germline CDR1 is SGHVS and CDR2 is FQNEAQ. The V and J ends lost 2 bases and 0 bases, in that order; junction bases with no gene match: 4. The CDR3 here is CASSLLIAGGSYEQYF. Written as DNA, the CDR3 is TGTGCCAGCAGCTTATTGATAGCGGGAGGCTCCTACGAGCAGTACTTC.